The 7 T cell receptor beta chains below come from one sample, sequenced in a study of T cells after yellow fever vaccination. MiXCR was run by TCRdb on the 5' RACE reads, yielding one entry per CDR3 protein. Of just under 600,000 distinct CDR3 sequences listed, roughly 14% are singletons. The sequences come from PBMCs, collected on the day of the yellow fever booster vaccination. These receptor sequences come from a young man who received the YFV17D yellow fever vaccine.

This clonotype has only a few counts. The CDR3 protein is CASSAFGTGNSPLHF. CDR3 DNA sequence: TGTGCCAGCAGCGCCTTCGGGACAGGGAATTCACCCCTCCACTTT. This chain joins TRBV9 and TRBJ1-6, with TRBD1 identical over 9 bases. Trimming cost V 3 bases and J 7 bases; bases outside gene matches: 5. This CDR3 spans 15 amino acids. Germline lookup yields CDR1 SGDLS and CDR2 YYNGEE.

V gene TRBV20-1 combines with J gene TRBJ1-2; 7 bases align to TRBD1. In germline, CDR1 is DFQATT, CDR2 SNEGSKA (reference sequence). The CDR3 length is 14 residues. The ends lost 1 base at V and 5 bases at J; junction bases unmatched: 7. This chain's CDR3 is CSARGWQGGYGYTF. The CDR3 DNA reads TGCAGTGCTAGAGGTTGGCAGGGGGGTTATGGCTACACCTTC.

This clonotype was counted a few times. V and J are TRBV5-1 and TRBJ2-7, with D tentatively TRBD2 (6 bases). Germline CDR1 is SGHRS and CDR2 is YFSETQ. The CDR3 extends over 15 amino acids. Trimming removed 4 bases at V and 5 bases at J, with 19 bases between. The CDR3 loop is CASSPRRVERDEQYF. Written as DNA, the CDR3 is TGCGCCAGCAGCCCTCGGAGGGTAGAACGGGACGAGCAGTACTTC.

This clonotype came up a few times. CDR3 in amino acids: CASSYSMLADSYEQYF. The CDR3 coding sequence is TGTGCCAGCAGTTACTCGATGTTAGCGGACTCCTACGAGCAGTACTTC. The chain is built from TRBV6-5 and TRBJ2-7, with a tentative D call TRBD2 (6 bases). Trimming removed 0 bases from V and 0 bases from J, with 12 bases in between. CDR1 is MNHEY, CDR2 SVGAGI, per germline. This CDR3 has 16 amino acids.

This clonotype was found a few times. This rearrangement joins TRBV5-5 to TRBJ1-2; no definite D call. The ends were cut back, 4 bases at V and 4 bases at J, with 14 bases in the middle. Per germline, CDR1 SGHKS and CDR2 YYEKEE (reference sequence). CDR3 length: 14 amino acids. Written as DNA, the CDR3 is TGTGCCAGCAGCCCGACCGCGACGGCCTATGGCTACACCTTC. It translates to CASSPTATAYGYTF.

The chain joins TRBV7-2 to TRBJ2-1; 8 bases line up with TRBD1. The CDR3 is 13 residues long. Germline values: CDR1 SGHTA, CDR2 FQGNSA. V lost 7 bases to trimming and J lost 7 bases; unmatched junction nucleotides: 6. CDR3 in amino acids: CASTRTGKNEQFF. The CDR3 coding sequence is TGTGCCAGCACTCGGACAGGGAAGAATGAGCAGTTCTTC.

The CDR3 DNA is TGTGCCAGCAGTTACTCAGGTGGAACTAATGAAAAACTGTTTTTT. This codes for CASSYSGGTNEKLFF. The rearrangement uses TRBV6-5 and TRBJ1-4, with D unclear. Looked up from germline, CDR1 is MNHEY and CDR2 is SVGAGI. V gave up 0 bases and J gave up 1 base, with 6 bases separating them. The CDR3 loop spans 15 amino acids.